This T cell receptor (beta chain) was found in a study of cytotoxic CD8 clonotypes in ibrutinib-treated CLL. Overall study context: Approximately 25 partial and 2 complete responses; at median approximately 70 months, around 14 remitted, about twelve progressed. Study observations and caveats: Few clonotypes were public, and these shrank or held steady under treatment.

V gave up 0 bases and J gave up 6 bases, with 14 bases separating them. The length of the CDR3 is 15 residues. Per the germline V gene, CDR1 is KGHSH and CDR2 is LQKENI. The table came from immunoSEQ multiplex PCR; TCRdb's copy has only in-frame clones and leaves some out. This sample has tens of thousands of clones, with nearly 50% found just once. As for this clone: The antigen remains unidentified.

Genomic DNA in an amount of approximately 2 micrograms was extracted from cryopreserved PBMCs and used for the preparation of TCR beta libraries. The chain joins TRBV18 to TRBJ1-1; a possible D gene is TRBD1 (6 bases). The sample consisted of PBMCs, taken before ibrutinib treatment. The receptor's source is a human donor with chronic lymphocytic leukemia. CDR3 residues: CASSPPSGQLAEAFF. CDR3 nucleotide sequence: TGTGCCAGCTCACCACCTTCCGGACAGCTGGCTGAAGCTTTCTTT. The variable domain in full, completed from reference TRBV18 and TRBJ1-1, reads NAGVMQNPRHLVRRRGQEARLRCSPMKGHSHVYWYRQLPEEGLKFMVYLQKENIIDESGMPKERFSAEFPKEGPSILRIQQVVRGDSAAYFCASSPPSGQLAEAFFGQGTRLTVV.